The clone carrying this TCR beta chain was detected ten times or more. The target antigen is unknown. J was trimmed by 1 base and V by 5 bases; bases with no gene match: 12. CDR3 length: 17 amino acids. Germline assignment: CDR1 SGHTA and CDR2 FQGNSA. Individual cDNA molecules each carried unique molecular identifiers attached by the library. Each CDR3 protein is one row after TCRdb ran MiXCR on the RACE reads. The table has 330,000 or so distinct CDR3 sequences, roughly 6.3% seen once; the top ten hold around 6%. The data belong to a study of human T cells and chemical hapten exposure. Findings of the study overall: DPC sensitization produced no change in TCRs with frequency above 1 in 1000.

As for time point: patch test 2, 6 weeks after DPC sensitization. Sample treatment: therapeutic diphenylcyclopropenone sensitization with weekly scalp DPC. Alopecia patients between 18 and 70 years old and suitable for DPC were used as donors. The starting material was whole blood, obtained in connection with sensitization to the hapten diphenylcyclopropenone (DPC). The chain joins TRBV7-2 to TRBJ1-2, with 8 bases matching TRBD1. This TCR derives from a woman aged 18-29 years with alopecia areata. Some clones in this sample may be carry-over from other donors' samples. The CDR3 DNA reads as TGTGCCAGCAGCCCTAGGACCCAGGGGGCGCTTAACTATGGCTACACCTTC. The encoded protein is CASSPRTQGALNYGYTF.